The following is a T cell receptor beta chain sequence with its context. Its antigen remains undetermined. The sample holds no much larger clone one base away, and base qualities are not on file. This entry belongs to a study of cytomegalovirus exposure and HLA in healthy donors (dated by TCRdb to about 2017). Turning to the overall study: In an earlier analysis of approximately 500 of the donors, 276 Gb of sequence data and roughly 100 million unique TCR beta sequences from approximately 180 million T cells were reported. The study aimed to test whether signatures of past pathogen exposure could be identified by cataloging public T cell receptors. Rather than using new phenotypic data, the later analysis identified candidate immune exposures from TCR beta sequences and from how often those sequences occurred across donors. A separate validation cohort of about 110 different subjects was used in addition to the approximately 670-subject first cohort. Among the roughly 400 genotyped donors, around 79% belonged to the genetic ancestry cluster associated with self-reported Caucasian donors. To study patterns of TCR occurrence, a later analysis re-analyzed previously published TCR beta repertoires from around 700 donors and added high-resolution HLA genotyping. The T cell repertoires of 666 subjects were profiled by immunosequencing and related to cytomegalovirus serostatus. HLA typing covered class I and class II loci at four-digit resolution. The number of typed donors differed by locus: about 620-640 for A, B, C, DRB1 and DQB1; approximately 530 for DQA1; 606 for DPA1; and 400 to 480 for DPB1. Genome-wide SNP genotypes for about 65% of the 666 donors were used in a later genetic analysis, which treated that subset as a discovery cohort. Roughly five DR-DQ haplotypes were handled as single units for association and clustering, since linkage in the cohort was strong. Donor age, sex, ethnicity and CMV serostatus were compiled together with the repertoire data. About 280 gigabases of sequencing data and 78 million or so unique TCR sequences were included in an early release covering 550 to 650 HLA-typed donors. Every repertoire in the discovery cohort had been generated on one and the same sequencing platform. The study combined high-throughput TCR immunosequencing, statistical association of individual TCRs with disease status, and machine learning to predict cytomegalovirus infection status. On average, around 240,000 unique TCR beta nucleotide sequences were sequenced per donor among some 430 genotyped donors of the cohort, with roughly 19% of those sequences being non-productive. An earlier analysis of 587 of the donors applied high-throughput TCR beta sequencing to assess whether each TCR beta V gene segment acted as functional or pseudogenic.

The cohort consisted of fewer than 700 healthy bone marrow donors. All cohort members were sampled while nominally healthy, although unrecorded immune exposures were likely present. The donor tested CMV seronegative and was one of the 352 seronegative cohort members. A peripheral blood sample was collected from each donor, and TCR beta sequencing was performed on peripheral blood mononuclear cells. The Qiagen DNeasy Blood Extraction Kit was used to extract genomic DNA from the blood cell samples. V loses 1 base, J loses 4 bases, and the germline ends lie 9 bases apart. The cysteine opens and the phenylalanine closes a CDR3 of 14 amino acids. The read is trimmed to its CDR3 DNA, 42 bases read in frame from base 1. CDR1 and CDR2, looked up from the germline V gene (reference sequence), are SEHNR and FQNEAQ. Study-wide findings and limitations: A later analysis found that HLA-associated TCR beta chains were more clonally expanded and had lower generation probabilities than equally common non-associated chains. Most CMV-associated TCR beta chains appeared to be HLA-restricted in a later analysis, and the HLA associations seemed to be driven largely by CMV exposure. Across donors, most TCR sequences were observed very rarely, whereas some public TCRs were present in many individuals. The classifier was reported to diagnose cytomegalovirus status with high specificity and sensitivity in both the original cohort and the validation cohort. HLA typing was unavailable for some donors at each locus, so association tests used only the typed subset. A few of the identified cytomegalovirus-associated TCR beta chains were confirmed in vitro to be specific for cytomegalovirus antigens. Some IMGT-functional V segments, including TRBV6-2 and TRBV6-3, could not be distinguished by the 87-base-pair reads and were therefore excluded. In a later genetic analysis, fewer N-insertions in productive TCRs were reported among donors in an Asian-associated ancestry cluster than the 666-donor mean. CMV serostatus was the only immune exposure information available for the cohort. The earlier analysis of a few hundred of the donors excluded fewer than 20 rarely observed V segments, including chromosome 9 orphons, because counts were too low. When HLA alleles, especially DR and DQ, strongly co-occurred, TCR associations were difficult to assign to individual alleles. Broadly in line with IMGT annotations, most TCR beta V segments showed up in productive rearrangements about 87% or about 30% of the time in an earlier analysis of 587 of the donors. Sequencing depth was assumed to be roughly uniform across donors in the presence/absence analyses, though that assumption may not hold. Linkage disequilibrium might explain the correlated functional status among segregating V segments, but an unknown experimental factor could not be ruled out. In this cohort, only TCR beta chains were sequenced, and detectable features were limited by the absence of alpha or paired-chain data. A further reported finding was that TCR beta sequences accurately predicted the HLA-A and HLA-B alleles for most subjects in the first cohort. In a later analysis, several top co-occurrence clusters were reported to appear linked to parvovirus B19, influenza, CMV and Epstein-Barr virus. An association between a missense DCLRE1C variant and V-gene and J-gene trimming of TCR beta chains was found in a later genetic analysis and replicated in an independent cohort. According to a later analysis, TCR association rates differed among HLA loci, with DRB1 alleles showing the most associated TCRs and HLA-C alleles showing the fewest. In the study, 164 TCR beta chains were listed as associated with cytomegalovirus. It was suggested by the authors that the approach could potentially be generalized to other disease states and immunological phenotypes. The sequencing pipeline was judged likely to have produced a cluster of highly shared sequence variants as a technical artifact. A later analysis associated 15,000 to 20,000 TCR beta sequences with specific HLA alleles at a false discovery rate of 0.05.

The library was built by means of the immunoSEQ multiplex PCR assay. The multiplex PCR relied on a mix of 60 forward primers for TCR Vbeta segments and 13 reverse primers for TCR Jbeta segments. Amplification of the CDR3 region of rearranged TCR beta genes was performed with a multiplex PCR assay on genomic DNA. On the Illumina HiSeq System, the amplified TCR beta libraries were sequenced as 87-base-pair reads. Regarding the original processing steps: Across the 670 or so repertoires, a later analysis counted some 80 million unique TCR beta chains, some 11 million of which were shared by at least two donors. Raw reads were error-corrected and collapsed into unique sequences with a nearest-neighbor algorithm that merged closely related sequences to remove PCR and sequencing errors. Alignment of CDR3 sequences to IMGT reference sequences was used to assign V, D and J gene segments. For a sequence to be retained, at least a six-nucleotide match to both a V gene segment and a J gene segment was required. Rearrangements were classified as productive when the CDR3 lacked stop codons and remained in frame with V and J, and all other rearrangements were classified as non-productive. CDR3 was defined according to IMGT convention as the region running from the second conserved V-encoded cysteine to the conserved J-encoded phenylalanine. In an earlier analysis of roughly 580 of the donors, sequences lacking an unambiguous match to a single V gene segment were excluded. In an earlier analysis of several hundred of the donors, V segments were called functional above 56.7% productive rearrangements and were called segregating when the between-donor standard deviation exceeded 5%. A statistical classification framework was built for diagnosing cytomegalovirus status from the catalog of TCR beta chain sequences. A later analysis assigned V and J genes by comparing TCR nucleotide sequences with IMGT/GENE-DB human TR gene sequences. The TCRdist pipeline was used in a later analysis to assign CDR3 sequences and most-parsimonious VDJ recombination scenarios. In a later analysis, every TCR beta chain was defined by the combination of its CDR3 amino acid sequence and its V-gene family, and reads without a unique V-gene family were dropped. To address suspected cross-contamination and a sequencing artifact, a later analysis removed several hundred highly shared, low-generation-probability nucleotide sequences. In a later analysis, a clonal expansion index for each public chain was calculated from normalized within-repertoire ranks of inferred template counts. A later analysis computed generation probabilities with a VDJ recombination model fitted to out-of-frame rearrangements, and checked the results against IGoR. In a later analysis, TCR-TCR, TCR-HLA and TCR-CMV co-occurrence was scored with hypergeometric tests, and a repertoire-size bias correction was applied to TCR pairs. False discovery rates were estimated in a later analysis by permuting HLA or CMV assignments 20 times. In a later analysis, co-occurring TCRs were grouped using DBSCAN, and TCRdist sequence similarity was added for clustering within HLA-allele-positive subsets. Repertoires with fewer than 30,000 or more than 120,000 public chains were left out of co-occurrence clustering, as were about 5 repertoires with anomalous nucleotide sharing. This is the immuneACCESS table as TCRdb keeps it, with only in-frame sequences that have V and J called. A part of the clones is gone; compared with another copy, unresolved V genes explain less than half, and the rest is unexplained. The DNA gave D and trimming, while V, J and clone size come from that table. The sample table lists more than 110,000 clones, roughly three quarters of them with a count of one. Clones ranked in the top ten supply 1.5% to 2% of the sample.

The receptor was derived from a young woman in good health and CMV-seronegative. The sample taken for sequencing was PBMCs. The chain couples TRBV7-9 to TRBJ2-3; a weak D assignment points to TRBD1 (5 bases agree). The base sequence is TGTGCCAGCAGCTTAGGGGGCCAGGCAGATACGCAGTATTTT. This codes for CASSLGGQADTQYF.